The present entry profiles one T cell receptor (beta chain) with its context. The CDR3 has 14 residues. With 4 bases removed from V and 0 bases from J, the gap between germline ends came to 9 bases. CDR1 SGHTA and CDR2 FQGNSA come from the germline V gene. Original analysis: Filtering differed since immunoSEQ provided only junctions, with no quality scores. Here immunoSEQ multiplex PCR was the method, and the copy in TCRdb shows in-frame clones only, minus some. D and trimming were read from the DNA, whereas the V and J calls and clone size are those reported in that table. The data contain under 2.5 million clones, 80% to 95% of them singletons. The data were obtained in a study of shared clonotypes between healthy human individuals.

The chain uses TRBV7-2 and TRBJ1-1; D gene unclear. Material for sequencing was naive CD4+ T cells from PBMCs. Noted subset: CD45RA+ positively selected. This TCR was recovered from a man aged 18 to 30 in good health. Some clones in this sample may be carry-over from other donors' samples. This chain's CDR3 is CASSSWAMNTEAFF. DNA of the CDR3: TGTGCCAGCAGCTCTTGGGCCATGAACACTGAAGCTTTCTTT.